This is a list of T cell receptor beta chains from one sample in a study of T cell changes during pregnancy in multiple sclerosis. Using immunoSEQ multiplex PCR, the repertoire was profiled, and TCRdb retains in-frame clones only, with some absent. The sample lists tens of thousands of clones, about 89% seen once, with approximately 3.4% in the top ten. The sequencing here drew on CD4+ T cells from peripheral blood mononuclear cells, taken in the first trimester of pregnancy. The origin of the receptors is a female donor in good health, enrolled as a control in a pregnancy study. The conserved cysteine and the conserved F or W are not part of the CDR3 here. Fields, in order: clone size, V gene, J gene, CDR3 protein. Clone size is shown for a subset of rows, as once, few, many or a class of expanded clone.

abundance: .; v_gene: TRBV5-1; j_gene: TRBJ1-5; CDR3aa: ASSPSVGTGEDQPQH
abundance: once; v_gene: TRBV2; j_gene: TRBJ2-7; CDR3aa: ASTGRTGGAGEQY
abundance: once; v_gene: TRBV28; j_gene: TRBJ2-5; CDR3aa: ASSLSSQETQY
abundance: few; v_gene: TRBV28; j_gene: TRBJ2-1; CDR3aa: ASTSAGELSSYNEQF
abundance: .; v_gene: TRBV29-1; j_gene: TRBJ2-3; CDR3aa: SARTTGTASTDTQY
abundance: .; v_gene: TRBV9; j_gene: TRBJ2-3; CDR3aa: ASSVGVGGLTDTQY
abundance: .; v_gene: TRBV28; j_gene: TRBJ2-7; CDR3aa: ASSSSFPGLAGGIGEQY
abundance: .; v_gene: TRBV7-8; j_gene: TRBJ1-1; CDR3aa: ASSLTGGTEAF
abundance: .; v_gene: TRBV4-2; j_gene: TRBJ1-2; CDR3aa: ASSQDLRVNYGYT
abundance: .; v_gene: TRBV25-1; j_gene: TRBJ1-1; CDR3aa: ASSETANTEAF
abundance: .; v_gene: TRBV7-3; j_gene: TRBJ2-1; CDR3aa: ASSKDRGRNEQF
abundance: .; v_gene: TRBV30; j_gene: TRBJ2-7; CDR3aa: AWRTTRGPGLGSYEQY
abundance: .; v_gene: TRBV6-5; j_gene: TRBJ2-1; CDR3aa: ASKGRFYNEQF
abundance: few; v_gene: TRBV6-4; j_gene: TRBJ2-2; CDR3aa: ASSATVANTGELF
abundance: .; v_gene: TRBV7-7; j_gene: TRBJ2-1; CDR3aa: ASSLGLAGGQYNEQF
abundance: .; v_gene: TRBV28; j_gene: TRBJ1-1; CDR3aa: ASSLVQGLNTEAF
abundance: .; v_gene: TRBV18; j_gene: TRBJ2-1; CDR3aa: ASSPGTGAIYNEQF
abundance: .; v_gene: TRBV6-1; j_gene: TRBJ1-5; CDR3aa: ASSGAWTQH
abundance: .; v_gene: TRBV7-3; j_gene: TRBJ2-2; CDR3aa: ASSLIGGTSGTTGELF
abundance: .; v_gene: TRBV9; j_gene: TRBJ1-2; CDR3aa: ASSVRTGQSGYT
abundance: .; v_gene: TRBV4-1; j_gene: TRBJ2-7; CDR3aa: ASSPRRDAGTYEQY
abundance: .; v_gene: TRBV19; j_gene: TRBJ2-5; CDR3aa: ASSTTPLGQGIRY
abundance: .; v_gene: TRBV28; j_gene: TRBJ2-3; CDR3aa: ASSLSGSSTDTQY
abundance: once; v_gene: TRBV27; j_gene: TRBJ2-3; CDR3aa: ASSFRRPSTDTQY
abundance: .; v_gene: TRBV19; j_gene: TRBJ2-4; CDR3aa: ASSDWGTGVAKNIQY
abundance: .; v_gene: TRBV7-9; j_gene: TRBJ1-3; CDR3aa: ASSISGNTIY
abundance: .; v_gene: TRBV7-3; j_gene: TRBJ2-3; CDR3aa: ASSLSLATSTDTQY
abundance: .; v_gene: TRBV6-1; j_gene: TRBJ1-2; CDR3aa: ASSESGGGGDGYT
abundance: .; v_gene: TRBV28; j_gene: TRBJ1-2; CDR3aa: ASSQGQGSYGYT
abundance: .; v_gene: TRBV18; j_gene: TRBJ2-5; CDR3aa: ASSPGTSGEETQY
abundance: .; v_gene: TRBV6-5; j_gene: TRBJ2-1; CDR3aa: ASCRRLAGNEQF
abundance: .; v_gene: TRBV19; j_gene: TRBJ1-2; CDR3aa: ASSMWTGNGYT
abundance: .; v_gene: TRBV7-2; j_gene: TRBJ1-6; CDR3aa: ASSFTGGAVNSPLH
abundance: .; v_gene: TRBV7-9; j_gene: TRBJ1-1; CDR3aa: ASSSVRGTEAF
abundance: .; v_gene: TRBV30; j_gene: TRBJ1-5; CDR3aa: AWSDSLNQPQH
abundance: once; v_gene: TRBV6-6; j_gene: TRBJ2-7; CDR3aa: ASSYSRYEQY
abundance: .; v_gene: TRBV18; j_gene: TRBJ2-7; CDR3aa: ASSPSGQGRGYEQY
abundance: few; v_gene: TRBV27; j_gene: TRBJ1-6; CDR3aa: ASSRTGGGNSPLH
abundance: .; v_gene: TRBV19; j_gene: TRBJ1-2; CDR3aa: ASSTGQGRDGYT
abundance: .; v_gene: TRBV7-9; j_gene: TRBJ2-3; CDR3aa: ASSLVPGDTQY
abundance: .; v_gene: TRBV7-2; j_gene: TRBJ2-5; CDR3aa: ASSSSGGAGETQY
abundance: few; v_gene: TRBV10-3; j_gene: TRBJ2-7; CDR3aa: AISPRPGTSGSEQY
abundance: .; v_gene: TRBV4-2; j_gene: TRBJ2-5; CDR3aa: ASSQGTSGGRETQY
abundance: .; v_gene: TRBV27; j_gene: TRBJ1-6; CDR3aa: ASSLTGQGATPLH
abundance: .; v_gene: TRBV7-9; j_gene: TRBJ2-6; CDR3aa: AASQGKFSGANVLT
abundance: .; v_gene: TRBV10-3; j_gene: TRBJ2-7; CDR3aa: AISEGQANSYEQY
abundance: .; v_gene: TRBV7-9; j_gene: TRBJ2-7; CDR3aa: ASSDTGTMTSREQY
abundance: .; v_gene: TRBV2; j_gene: TRBJ2-5; CDR3aa: ASSDGIQETQY
abundance: .; v_gene: TRBV6-5; j_gene: TRBJ2-5; CDR3aa: ASAGDVGQETQY